This TCR beta chain was sequenced during a study of T cell responses to AZD1222 COVID-19 vaccine. CDR3 size: 11 residues. Germline CDR1 reads GTSNPN; CDR2 reads SVGIG (reference sequence). Deletions cut 7 bases from V and 1 base from J, with 7 bases between. Clones were sequenced by immunoSEQ multiplex PCR, and TCRdb holds only the in-frame ones, with some missing. The sample lists approximately 120,000 clones; around nine tenths were seen once. Concerning this clone: Its target is unknown.

Study results and limitations: Breadth and depth of Spike-specific TCRs rose after two AZD1222 doses.

The J gene is TRBJ1-1, the V gene TRBV30; TRBD1 might be the D (5 bases). The clonotype originates from an adult in good health. Source: peripheral blood, taken on day 0 of AZD1222 vaccination. DNA for the CDR3: TGTGCCTCCAGGGAGAACACTGAAGCTTTCTTT. Its translation: CASRENTEAFF.